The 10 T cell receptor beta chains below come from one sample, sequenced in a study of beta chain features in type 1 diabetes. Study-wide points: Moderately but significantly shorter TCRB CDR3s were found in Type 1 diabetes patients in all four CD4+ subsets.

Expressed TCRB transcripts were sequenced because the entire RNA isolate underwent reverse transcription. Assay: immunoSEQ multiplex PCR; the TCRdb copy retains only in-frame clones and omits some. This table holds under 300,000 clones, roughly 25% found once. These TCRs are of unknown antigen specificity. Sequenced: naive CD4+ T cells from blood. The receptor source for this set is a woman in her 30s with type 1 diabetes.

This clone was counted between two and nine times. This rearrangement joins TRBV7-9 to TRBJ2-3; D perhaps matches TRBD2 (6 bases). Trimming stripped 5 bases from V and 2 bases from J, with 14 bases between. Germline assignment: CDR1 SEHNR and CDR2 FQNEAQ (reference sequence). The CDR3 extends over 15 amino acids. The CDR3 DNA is TGTGCCAGCAGCCCCCGCGGCGGGATCACAGATACGCAGTATTTT. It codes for CASSPRGGITDTQYF.

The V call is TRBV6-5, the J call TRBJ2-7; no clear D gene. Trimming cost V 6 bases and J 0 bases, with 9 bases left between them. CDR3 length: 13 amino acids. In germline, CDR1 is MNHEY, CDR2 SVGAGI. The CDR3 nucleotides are TGTGCCAGCAGCCCGACATACTCCTACGAGCAGTACTTC. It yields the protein CASSPTYSYEQYF.

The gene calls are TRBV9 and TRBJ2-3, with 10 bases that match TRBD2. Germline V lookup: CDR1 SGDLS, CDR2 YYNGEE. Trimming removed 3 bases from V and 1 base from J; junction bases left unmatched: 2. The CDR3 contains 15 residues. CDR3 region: CASSAGTSGTDTQYF. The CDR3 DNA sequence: TGTGCCAGCAGCGCCGGGACTAGCGGCACAGATACGCAGTATTTT.

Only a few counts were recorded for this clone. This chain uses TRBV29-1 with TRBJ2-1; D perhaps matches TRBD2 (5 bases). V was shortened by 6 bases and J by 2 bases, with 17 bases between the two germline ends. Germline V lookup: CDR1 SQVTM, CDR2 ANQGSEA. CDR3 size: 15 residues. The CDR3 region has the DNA TGCAGCGTCGCGAGACGAGCGGCTACCTACAATGAGCAGTTCTTC. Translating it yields CSVARRAATYNEQFF.

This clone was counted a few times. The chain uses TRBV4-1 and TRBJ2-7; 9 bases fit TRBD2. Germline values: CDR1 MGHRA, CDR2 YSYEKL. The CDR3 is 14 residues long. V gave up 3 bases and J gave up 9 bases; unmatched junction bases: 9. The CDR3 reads CASSQTGTSRGQYF. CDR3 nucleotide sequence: TGCGCCAGCAGCCAGACTGGGACTAGCAGGGGGCAGTACTTC.

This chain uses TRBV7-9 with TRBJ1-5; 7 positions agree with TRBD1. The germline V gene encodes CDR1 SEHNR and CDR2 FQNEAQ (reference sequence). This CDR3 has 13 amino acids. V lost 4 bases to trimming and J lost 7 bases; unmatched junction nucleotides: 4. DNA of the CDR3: TGTGCCAGCAGCTCTACAGGGGTCCAGCCCCAGCATTTT. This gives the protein CASSSTGVQPQHF.

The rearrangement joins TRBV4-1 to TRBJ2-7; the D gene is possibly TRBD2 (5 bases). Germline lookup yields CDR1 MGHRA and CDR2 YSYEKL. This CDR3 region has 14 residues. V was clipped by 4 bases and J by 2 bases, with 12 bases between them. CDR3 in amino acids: CASSRERVTYEQYF. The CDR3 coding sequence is TGCGCCAGCAGCCGCGAGAGGGTTACCTACGAGCAGTACTTC.

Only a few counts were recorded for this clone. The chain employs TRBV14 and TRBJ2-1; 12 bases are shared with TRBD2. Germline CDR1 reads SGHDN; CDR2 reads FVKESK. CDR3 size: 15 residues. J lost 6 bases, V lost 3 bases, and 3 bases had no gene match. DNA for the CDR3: TGTGCCAGCAGCCACGAGACTAGCGGGAGCAATGAGCAGTTCTTC. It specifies CASSHETSGSNEQFF.

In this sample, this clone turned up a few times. CDR3 amino acids: CATSRDHGSAGPNTEAFF. CDR3 coding DNA: TGTGCCACCAGCAGAGATCATGGGAGTGCCGGCCCAAACACTGAAGCTTTCTTT. This chain links TRBV15 with TRBJ1-1, with D unclear. V dropped 0 bases and J dropped 2 bases, with 19 bases sitting between them. Per germline, CDR1 LNHNV and CDR2 YYDKDF (reference sequence). The CDR3 totals 18 residues. Drawing the rest from reference TRBV15 and TRBJ1-1, the complete variable domain is DAMVIQNPRYQVTQFGKPVTLSCSQTLNHNVMYWYQQKSSQAPKLLFHYYDKDFNNEADTPDNFQSRRPNTSFCFLDIRSPGLGDTAMYLCATSRDHGSAGPNTEAFFGQGTRLTVV.

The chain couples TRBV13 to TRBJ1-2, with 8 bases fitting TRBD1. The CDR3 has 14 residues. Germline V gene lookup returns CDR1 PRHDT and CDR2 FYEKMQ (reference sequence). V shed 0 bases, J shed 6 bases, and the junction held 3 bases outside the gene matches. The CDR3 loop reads CASSLGTGVHGYTF. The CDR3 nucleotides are TGTGCCAGCAGCTTAGGGACAGGGGTCCATGGCTACACCTTC.